Listed here are 21 T cell receptor beta chains from one sample, sequenced in a study of blood T cells in healthy people across ages. A sample-barcoded 5' primer and a J-beta primer mix were used in a second PCR of roughly 7 to 11 cycles. One entry per CDR3 protein, called by TCRdb with MiXCR from the 5' RACE reads. The table records roughly 900,000 distinct CDR3 sequences, 29% of them present only once. Sequenced material: blood. These receptors came from a woman of 80 years or more in good health.

This clonotype was found many times. The V gene is TRBV27, the J gene TRBJ2-3; TRBD2 aligns across 11 bases. The CDR3 has 18 amino acids. Trimming took 2 bases from V and 3 from J; bases not matched to a gene: 10. Germline V gives CDR1 MNHEY, CDR2 SMNVEV (reference sequence). The CDR3 protein is CASSLRLAGTAVTDTQYF. Written as DNA, the CDR3 is TGTGCCAGCAGTTTAAGACTAGCGGGGACGGCGGTGACAGATACGCAGTATTTT.

There are many counts of this clonotype. The V gene is TRBV5-1, the J gene TRBJ2-3, with 9 bases lining up with TRBD1. Germline CDR1 SGHRS, CDR2 YFSETQ. This CDR3 has 15 amino acids. After removal of 0 bases from V and 4 bases from J, the junction contained 3 bases not matched to a gene. The CDR3 reads CASSLGTGDPDTQYF. In DNA, the CDR3 is TGCGCCAGCAGCTTGGGGACAGGGGACCCAGATACGCAGTATTTT. Looking up the rest from reference TRBV5-1 and TRBJ2-3 gives the full variable domain: KAGVTQTPRYLIKTRGQQVTLSCSPISGHRSVSWYQQTPGQGLQFLFEYFSETQRNKGNFPGRFSGRQFSNSRSEMNVSTLELGDSALYLCASSLGTGDPDTQYFGPGTRLTVL.

This clonotype has more than one count but fewer than ten. One end of the junction varies from germline; a read error may be responsible. This chain connects TRBV18 to TRBJ1-1, with D possibly being TRBD1 (5 bases). The CDR3 is 13 residues long. Germline CDR1 reads KGHSH; CDR2 reads LQKENI. CDR3 protein: CVSSPQGNTEAFF. The CDR3 DNA reads as TGTGTCAGCTCACCCCAGGGGAACACTGAAGCTTTCTTT.

This clonotype has only a few counts. Being one base from a much bigger clone, this may be a read error. The chain links TRBV7-2 to TRBJ2-1; TRBD1 matches 8 bases. The CDR3 is made up of 14 amino acids. Germline lookup yields CDR1 SGHTA and CDR2 FQGNSA. V lost 5 bases, J lost 3 bases, and 3 bases stayed unmatched. The CDR3 DNA is TGTGCCAGCAGCACAGACAGGGGCTACAATGAGCAGTTCTTC. This encodes CASSTDRGYNEQFF.

V usage is TRBV20-1 and J usage is TRBJ1-3; a possible D gene is TRBD1 (6 bases). Deletions cut 5 bases from V and 7 bases from J, with 18 bases between. CDR3 size: 14 residues. Germline assignment: CDR1 DFQATT and CDR2 SNEGSKA (reference sequence). The DNA for the CDR3 is TGCAGTGCTGGGGGGCGGGGCCCGCCTAACACCATATATTTT. Translation gives CSAGGRGPPNTIYF.

The chain links TRBV30 to TRBJ1-2, with TRBD1 matching 9 bases. J lost 4 bases, V lost 4 bases, and 4 bases had no gene match. CDR1 and CDR2 from the germline V gene are GTSNPN and SVGIG (reference sequence). The CDR3 is made up of 13 amino acids. Here the CDR3 reads CAWILDRGYGYTF. CDR3 nucleotides: TGTGCCTGGATTTTGGACAGGGGCTATGGCTACACCTTC.

This clonotype was counted at least ten times. The chain combines TRBV11-2 with TRBJ2-3; 7 bases are a match to TRBD1. The J segment lost 5 bases and the V segment lost 5 bases, leaving 7 bases of the junction unmatched. The germline V gene encodes CDR1 SGHAT and CDR2 FQNNGV. This CDR3 spans 14 amino acids. The CDR3 loop reads CASSGQGVLDTQYF. CDR3 in DNA: TGTGCCAGCAGCGGGCAGGGGGTCTTAGATACGCAGTATTTT.

The gene calls are TRBV4-2 and TRBJ2-1; 10 bases align to TRBD2. The germline CDR1 and CDR2 sequences are LGHNA and YNFKEQ. V trimming: 2 bases; J trimming: 1 base; junction bases outside the gene matches: 5. This CDR3 comprises 17 residues. The CDR3 spells CASSQPGLASSYNEQFF. In DNA, the CDR3 is TGTGCCAGCAGCCAACCGGGACTAGCGAGTTCCTACAATGAGCAGTTCTTC.

This clonotype has ten or more counts. At one end, the junction sequence differs from germline, possibly due to a read error. J is TRBJ2-6 and V is TRBV6-2 or TRBV6-3; D possibly corresponds to TRBD2 (5 bases). CDR3 size: 13 residues. CDR1 and CDR2 (germline): MNHEY, SVGEGT. This chain's CDR3 is CASSATTANILTF. CDR3 coding DNA: TGTGCCAGTAGCGCGACAACAGCCAACATCCTGACTTTC.

This clonotype was observed a handful of times. The genes are TRBV14 and TRBJ1-2, with a tentative D call TRBD1 (6 bases). Per the germline V gene, CDR1 is SGHDN and CDR2 is FVKESK. The V end was cut by 4 bases, the J end by 4 bases, with 13 bases between. This CDR3 region has 14 residues. DNA of the CDR3: TGTGCCAGCAGCCCGACAGGCTGGGGCTATGGCTACACCTTC. Its protein product is CASSPTGWGYGYTF. Complete variable domain (other parts from reference TRBV14 and TRBJ1-2): EAGVTQFPSHSVIEKGQTVTLRCDPISGHDNLYWYRRVMGKEIKFLLHFVKESKQDESGMPNNRFLAERTGGTYSTLKVQPAELEDSGVYFCASSPTGWGYGYTFGSGTRLTVV.

The gene calls are TRBV11-2 and TRBJ2-7, with 7 bases lining up with TRBD1. The CDR3 consists of 16 residues. Germline values: CDR1 SGHAT, CDR2 FQNNGV. The V segment lost 3 bases and the J segment 0 bases; nucleotides outside the gene matches: 8. The CDR3 loop reads CASSLRWTGRSYEQYF. The CDR3 DNA sequence: TGTGCCAGCAGCTTGAGGTGGACAGGCCGCTCCTACGAGCAGTACTTC. Supplemented by reference TRBV11-2 and TRBJ2-7, the full variable domain reads EAGVAQSPRYKIIEKRQSVAFWCNPISGHATLYWYQQILGQGPKLLIQFQNNGVVDDSQLPKDRFSAERLKGVDSTLKIQPAKLEDSAVYLCASSLRWTGRSYEQYFGPGTRLTVT.

Many counts were recorded for this clonotype. The rearrangement links TRBV6-2 or TRBV6-3 to TRBJ2-5; 7 bases are shared with TRBD2. V was clipped by 2 bases and J by 5 bases; unmatched bases: 8. The CDR3 contains 15 residues. Germline CDR1 and CDR2: MNHEY and SVGEGT. CDR3 bases: TGTGCCAGCAGTTACCCGGGAGGCGTCCGGGAGACCCAGTACTTC. This gives the protein CASSYPGGVRETQYF.

This clonotype was counted ten times or more. The chain couples TRBV20-1 to TRBJ2-5; D is undetermined. The CDR3 sequence is 11 residues long. The germline V gene encodes CDR1 DFQATT and CDR2 SNEGSKA (reference sequence). V shed 5 bases and J shed 5 bases, with 9 bases lying between them. This CDR3 is CSAVNGETQYF. The CDR3 nucleotides are TGCAGTGCTGTAAACGGGGAGACCCAGTACTTC.

Ten or more counts support this clonotype. The chain couples TRBV5-1 to TRBJ2-3; D gene unclear. Germline V gene data show CDR1 as SGHRS and CDR2 as YFSETQ. Deletions cut 0 bases from V and 2 bases from J, with 7 bases between. The CDR3 has 14 residues. The CDR3 region is CASSLATYTDTQYF. In DNA form, the CDR3 reads TGCGCCAGCAGCTTGGCTACCTACACAGATACGCAGTATTTT. The full variable domain, in which reference TRBV5-1 and TRBJ2-3 provide the parts outside the CDR3, is KAGVTQTPRYLIKTRGQQVTLSCSPISGHRSVSWYQQTPGQGLQFLFEYFSETQRNKGNFPGRFSGRQFSNSRSEMNVSTLELGDSALYLCASSLATYTDTQYFGPGTRLTVL.

This clonotype appeared many times. The rearrangement joins TRBV7-9 to TRBJ2-5, with 8 bases that match TRBD2. CDR1 and CDR2 from the germline V gene are SEHNR and FQNEAQ (reference sequence). The CDR3 sequence is 15 residues long. V was clipped by 5 bases and J by 3 bases; unmatched bases: 8. CDR3 bases: TGTGCCAGCAGCCCTTGGGGAGCGGGGGAAGAGACCCAGTACTTC. This encodes CASSPWGAGEETQYF.

Note on this clonotype: A junction boundary mismatches the germline segment, possibly from a read error. The chain combines TRBV11-2 with TRBJ1-6, with TRBD1 matching 7 bases. Germline values: CDR1 SGHAT, CDR2 FQNNGV. This CDR3 has 21 residues. The CDR3, as DNA: TGTGCCAGCAGCTTGTTTTCGGTCACTTACAGGGGTAAAGGGGGAAATTCACCCCCCCACTTT. It specifies CASSLFSVTYRGKGGNSPPHF.

This clonotype turned up a few times. Germline is not matched at one junction end, which may reflect a read error. The chain recombines TRBV27 with TRBJ2-7; D may be TRBD1 (6 bases). Germline CDR1 MNHEY, CDR2 SMNVEV (reference sequence). This CDR3 spans 14 amino acids. The CDR3 coding sequence is TGTGCCTGCAGTTTAAAAGACAGGACCTACGAGCAGTACTTC. It codes for CACSLKDRTYEQYF.

V usage is TRBV6-2 or TRBV6-3 and J usage is TRBJ1-1; the D is unclear. The CDR3 spans 14 residues. Germline V gene data show CDR1 as MNHEY and CDR2 as SVGEGT. The V end lost 1 base, the J end lost 3 bases, and 9 bases lay between the germline ends. The CDR3 here is CASSYLVVDTEAFF. Here the CDR3 DNA reads TGTGCCAGCAGTTACTTGGTTGTAGACACTGAAGCTTTCTTT.

This clonotype occurred a few times. V is TRBV6-1 and J is TRBJ2-5, with 13 bases that match TRBD2. Unmatched junction bases numbered 5, after V lost 7 bases and J lost 3 bases. The CDR3 covers 15 residues. Germline assignment: CDR1 MNHNS and CDR2 SASEGT. Here the CDR3 DNA reads TGTGCCAGCACCTGGGGACTAGCGGGGAAAGAGACCCAGTACTTC. Amino acid sequence: CASTWGLAGKETQYF.

Ten or more counts support this clonotype. The chain has TRBV7-8 and TRBJ2-4, with 10 bases identical to TRBD1. The V segment lost 1 base and the J segment 0 bases; nucleotides outside the gene matches: 18. Per germline, CDR1 SGHVS and CDR2 FQNEAQ. The CDR3 contains 22 residues. CDR3 sequence reads: CASSLVLTAGTGAKLAKNIQYF. The CDR3 bases are TGTGCCAGCAGCTTAGTCCTCACCGCAGGGACAGGGGCGAAACTAGCCAAAAACATTCAGTACTTC. The full variable domain, rest sourced from reference TRBV7-8 and TRBJ2-4, is GAGVSQSPRYKVAKRGQDVALRCDPISGHVSLFWYQQALGQGPEFLTYFQNEAQLDKSGLPSDRFFAERPEGSVSTLKIQRTQQEDSAVYLCASSLVLTAGTGAKLAKNIQYFGAGTRLSVL.

This clonotype showed up many times. A much bigger clone sits one base away, suggesting this may be a read error. V is TRBV29-1 and J is TRBJ2-6; a weak D match, TRBD1 (5 bases). Germline CDR1 and CDR2: SQVTM and ANQGSEA. The CDR3 has 13 amino acids. The chain's CDR3 is CSVAQSGANVRTF. The DNA of the CDR3 is TGCAGCGTTGCACAGTCTGGGGCCAACGTCCGGACTTTC.